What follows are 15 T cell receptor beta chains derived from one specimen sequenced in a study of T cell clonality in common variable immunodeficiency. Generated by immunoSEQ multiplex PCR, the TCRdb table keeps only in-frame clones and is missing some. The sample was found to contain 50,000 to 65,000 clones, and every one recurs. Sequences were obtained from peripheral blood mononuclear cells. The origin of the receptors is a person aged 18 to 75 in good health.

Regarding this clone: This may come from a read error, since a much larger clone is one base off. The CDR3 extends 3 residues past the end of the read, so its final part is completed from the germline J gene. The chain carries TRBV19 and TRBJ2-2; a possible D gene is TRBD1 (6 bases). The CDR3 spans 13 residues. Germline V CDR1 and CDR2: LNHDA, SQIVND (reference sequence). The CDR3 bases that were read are TGTGCCAGTAGCAGGGACAACAATTACGTG. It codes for CASSRDNNYV. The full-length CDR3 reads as CASSRDNNYVLFF.

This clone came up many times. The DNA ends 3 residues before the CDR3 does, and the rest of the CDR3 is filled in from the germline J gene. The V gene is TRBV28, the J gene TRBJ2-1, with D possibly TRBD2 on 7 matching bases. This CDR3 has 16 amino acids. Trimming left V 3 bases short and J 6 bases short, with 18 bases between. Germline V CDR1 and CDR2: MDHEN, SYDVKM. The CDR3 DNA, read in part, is TGTGCCAGCAGTTTCGTTGCGGGGGCAGGGTTCAATGAG. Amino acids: CASSFVAGAGFNE. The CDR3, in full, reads CASSFVAGAGFNEQFF.

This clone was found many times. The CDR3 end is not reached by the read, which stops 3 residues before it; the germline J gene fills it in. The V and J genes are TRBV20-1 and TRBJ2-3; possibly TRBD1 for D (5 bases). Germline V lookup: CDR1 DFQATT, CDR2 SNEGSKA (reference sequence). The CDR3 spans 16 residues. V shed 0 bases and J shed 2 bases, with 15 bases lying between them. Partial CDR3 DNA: TGCAGTGCTAGAGATCTAACGATAGGGGCCACAGATACG. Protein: CSARDLTIGATDT. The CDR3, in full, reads CSARDLTIGATDTQYF.

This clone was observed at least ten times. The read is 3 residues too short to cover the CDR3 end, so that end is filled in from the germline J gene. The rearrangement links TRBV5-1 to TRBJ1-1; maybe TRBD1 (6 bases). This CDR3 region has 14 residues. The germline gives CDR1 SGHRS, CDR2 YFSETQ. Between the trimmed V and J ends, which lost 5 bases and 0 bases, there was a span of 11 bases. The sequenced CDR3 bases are TGCGCCAGCAGGGACGGACAGCTGAACACTGAA. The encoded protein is CASRDGQLNTE. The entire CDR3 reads CASRDGQLNTEAFF.

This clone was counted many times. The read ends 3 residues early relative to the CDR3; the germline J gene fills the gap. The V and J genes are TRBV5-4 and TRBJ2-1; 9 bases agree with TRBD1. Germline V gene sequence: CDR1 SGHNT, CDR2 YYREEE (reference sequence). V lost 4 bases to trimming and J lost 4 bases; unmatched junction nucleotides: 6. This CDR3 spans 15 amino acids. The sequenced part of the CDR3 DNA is TGTGCCAGCAGCGCCTGGGACAGGGTGTACAATGAG. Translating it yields CASSAWDRVYNE. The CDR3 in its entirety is CASSAWDRVYNEQFF. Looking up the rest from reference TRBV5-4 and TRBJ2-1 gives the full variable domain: ETGVTQSPTHLIKTRGQQVTLRCSSQSGHNTVSWYQQALGQGPQFIFQYYREEENGRGNFPPRFSGLQFPNYSSELNVNALELDDSALYLCASSAWDRVYNEQFFGPGTRLTVL.

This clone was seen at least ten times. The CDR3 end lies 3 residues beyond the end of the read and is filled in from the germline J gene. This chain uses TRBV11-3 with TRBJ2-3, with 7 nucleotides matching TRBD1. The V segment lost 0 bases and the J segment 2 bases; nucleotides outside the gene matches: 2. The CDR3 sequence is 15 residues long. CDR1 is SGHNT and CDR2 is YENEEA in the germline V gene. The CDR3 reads CASSLEGGDTDTQYF. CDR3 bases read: TGTGCCAGCAGCTTAGAAGGGGGCGACACAGATACG.

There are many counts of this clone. The sequenced part of the CDR3 DNA is TGTGCCATCAGTGAAGTGAGGGGGTGGGAGACG. Translation: CAISEVRGWET. In full, the CDR3 is CAISEVRGWETQYF. V and J are TRBV10-3 and TRBJ2-3; D may be TRBD1 (6 bases). The CDR3 goes on 3 residues after the read ends, and that part is filled in from the germline J gene. The CDR3 contains 14 residues. Germline-derived CDR1 and CDR2 are ENHRY and SYGVKD.

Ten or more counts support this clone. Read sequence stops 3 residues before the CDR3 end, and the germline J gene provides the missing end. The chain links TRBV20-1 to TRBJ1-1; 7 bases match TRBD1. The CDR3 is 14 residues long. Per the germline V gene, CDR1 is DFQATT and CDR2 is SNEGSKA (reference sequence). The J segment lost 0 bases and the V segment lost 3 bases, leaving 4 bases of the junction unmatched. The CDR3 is CSASGQVMNTEAFF. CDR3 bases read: TGCAGTGCTAGCGGACAGGTCATGAACACTGAA.

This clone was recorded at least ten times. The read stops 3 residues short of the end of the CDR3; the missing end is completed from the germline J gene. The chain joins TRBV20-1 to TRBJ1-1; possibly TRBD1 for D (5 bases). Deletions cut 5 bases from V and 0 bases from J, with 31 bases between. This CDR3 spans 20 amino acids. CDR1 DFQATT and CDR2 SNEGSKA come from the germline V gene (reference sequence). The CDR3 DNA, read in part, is TGCAGTGCTGAACGTCCTATCTCCTGGGGGGGGACTCACATGAACACTGAA. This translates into CSAERPISWGGTHMNTE. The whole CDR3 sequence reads CSAERPISWGGTHMNTEAFF.

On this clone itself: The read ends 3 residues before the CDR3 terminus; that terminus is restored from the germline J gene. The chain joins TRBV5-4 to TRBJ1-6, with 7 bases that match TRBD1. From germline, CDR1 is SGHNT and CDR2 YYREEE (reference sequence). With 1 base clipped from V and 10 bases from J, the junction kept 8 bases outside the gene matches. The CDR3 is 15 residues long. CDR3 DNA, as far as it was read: TGTGCCAGCAGCTTGCCTACGGCAGGGGGATCACCC. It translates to CASSLPTAGGSP. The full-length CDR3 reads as CASSLPTAGGSPLHF.

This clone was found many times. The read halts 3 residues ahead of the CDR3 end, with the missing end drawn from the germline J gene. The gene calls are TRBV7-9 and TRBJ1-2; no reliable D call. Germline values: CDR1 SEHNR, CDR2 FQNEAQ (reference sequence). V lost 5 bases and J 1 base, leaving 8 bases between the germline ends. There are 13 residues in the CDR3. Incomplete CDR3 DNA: TGTGCCAGCAGCGCGGGGATTAACTATGGC. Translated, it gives CASSAGINYG. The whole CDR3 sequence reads CASSAGINYGYTF.

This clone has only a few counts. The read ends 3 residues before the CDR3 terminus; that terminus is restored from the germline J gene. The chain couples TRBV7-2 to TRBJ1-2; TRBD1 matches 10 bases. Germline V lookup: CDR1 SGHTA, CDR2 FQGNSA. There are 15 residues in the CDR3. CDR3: CASSLRTGGRDTYTF. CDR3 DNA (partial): TGTGCCAGCAGCTTAAGGACAGGGGGTCGAGATACC. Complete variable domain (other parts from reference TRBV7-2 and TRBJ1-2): GAGVSQSPSNKVTEKGKDVELRCDPISGHTALYWYRQSLGQGLEFLIYFQGNSAPDKSGLPSDRFSAERTGGSVSTLTIQRTQQEDSAVYLCASSLRTGGRDTYTFGSGTRLTVV.

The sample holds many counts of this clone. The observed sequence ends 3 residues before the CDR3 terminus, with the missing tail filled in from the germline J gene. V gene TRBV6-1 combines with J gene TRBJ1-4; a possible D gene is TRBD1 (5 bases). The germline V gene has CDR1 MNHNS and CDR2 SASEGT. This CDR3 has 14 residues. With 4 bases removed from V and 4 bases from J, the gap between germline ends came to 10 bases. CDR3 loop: CASSGTPNNEKLFF. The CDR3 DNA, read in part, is TGTGCCAGCAGTGGGACACCGAATAATGAAAAA.

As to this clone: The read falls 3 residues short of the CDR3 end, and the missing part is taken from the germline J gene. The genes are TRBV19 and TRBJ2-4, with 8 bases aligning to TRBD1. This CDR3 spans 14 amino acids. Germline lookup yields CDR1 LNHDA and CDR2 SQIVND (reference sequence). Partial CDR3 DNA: TGTGCCAGTAGTAATACCGGGACAGGTTCTGGT. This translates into CASSNTGTGSG. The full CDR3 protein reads CASSNTGTGSGQYF.

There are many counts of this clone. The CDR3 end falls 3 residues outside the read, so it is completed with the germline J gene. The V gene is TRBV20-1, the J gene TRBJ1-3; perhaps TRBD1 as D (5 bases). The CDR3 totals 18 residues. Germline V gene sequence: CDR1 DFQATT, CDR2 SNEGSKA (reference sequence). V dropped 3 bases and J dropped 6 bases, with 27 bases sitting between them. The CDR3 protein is CSARGSGGPGNWENTIYF. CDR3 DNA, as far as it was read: TGCAGTGCTAGGGGATCCGGGGGACCAGGAAACTGGGAAAACACC.